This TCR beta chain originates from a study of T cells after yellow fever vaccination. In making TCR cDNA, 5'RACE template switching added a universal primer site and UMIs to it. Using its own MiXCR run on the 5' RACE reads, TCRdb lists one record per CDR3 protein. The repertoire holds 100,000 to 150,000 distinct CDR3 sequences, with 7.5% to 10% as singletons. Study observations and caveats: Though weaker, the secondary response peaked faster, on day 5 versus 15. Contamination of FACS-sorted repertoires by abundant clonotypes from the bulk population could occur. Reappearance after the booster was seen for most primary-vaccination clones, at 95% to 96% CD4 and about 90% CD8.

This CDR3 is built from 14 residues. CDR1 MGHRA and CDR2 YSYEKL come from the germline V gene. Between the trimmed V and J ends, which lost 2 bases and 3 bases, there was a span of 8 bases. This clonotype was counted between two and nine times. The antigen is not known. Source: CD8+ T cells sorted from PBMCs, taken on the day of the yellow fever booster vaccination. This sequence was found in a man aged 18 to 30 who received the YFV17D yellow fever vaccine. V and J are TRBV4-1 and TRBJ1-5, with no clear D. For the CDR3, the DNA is TGCGCCAGCAGCCAAAGTAGCTTCAATCAGCCCCAGCATTTT. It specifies CASSQSSFNQPQHF.